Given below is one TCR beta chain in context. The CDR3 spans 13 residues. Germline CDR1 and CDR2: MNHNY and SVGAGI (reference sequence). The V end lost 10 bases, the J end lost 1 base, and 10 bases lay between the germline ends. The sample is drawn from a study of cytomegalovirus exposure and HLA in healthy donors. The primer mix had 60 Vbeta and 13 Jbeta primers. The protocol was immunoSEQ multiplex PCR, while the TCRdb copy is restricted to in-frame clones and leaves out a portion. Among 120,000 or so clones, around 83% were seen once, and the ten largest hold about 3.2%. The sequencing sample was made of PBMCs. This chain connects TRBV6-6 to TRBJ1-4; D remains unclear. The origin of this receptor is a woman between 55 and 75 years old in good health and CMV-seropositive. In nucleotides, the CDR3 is TGTGCCATCTCGAGGAGAACTAATGAAAAACTGTTTTTT. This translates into CAISRRTNEKLFF.